This T cell receptor (beta chain) was obtained from a study of T-cell reconstitution after alpha-beta-depleted transplantation in children. This CDR3 contains 16 residues. Germline CDR1 and CDR2: SGHTA and FQGNSA. For this clonotype: Its ends do not fully match the called genes, so a read error is possible.

Unique molecular identifiers were incorporated into the prepared TCRbeta library. MiXCR was run by TCRdb on the PCR reads, yielding one entry per CDR3 protein. The data hold roughly 180,000 distinct CDR3 sequences, with around 10% observed a single time. The gene calls are TRBV7-2 and TRBJ2-7; 7 positions agree with TRBD2. The sample in question was PBMCs, obtained before TCRalphabeta/CD19-depleted stem cell transplant. This clonotype was obtained from a boy under 10 years old with acute myeloid leukemia, due to receive a stem cell transplant. The DNA for the CDR3 is TGTGCCAGCAGCTTTGAGAGCGGGACTCCCCGTTACGAGCAGTCCTTC. Residues: CASSFESGTPRYEQSF.